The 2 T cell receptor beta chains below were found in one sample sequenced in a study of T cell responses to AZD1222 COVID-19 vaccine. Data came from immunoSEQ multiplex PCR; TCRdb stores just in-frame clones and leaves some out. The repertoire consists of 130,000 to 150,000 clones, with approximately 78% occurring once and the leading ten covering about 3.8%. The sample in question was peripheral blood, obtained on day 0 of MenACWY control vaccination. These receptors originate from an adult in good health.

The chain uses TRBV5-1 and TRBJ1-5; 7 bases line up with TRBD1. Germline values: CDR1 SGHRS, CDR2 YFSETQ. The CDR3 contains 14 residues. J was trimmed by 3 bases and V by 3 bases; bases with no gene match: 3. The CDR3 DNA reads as TGCGCCAGCAGCTCGGGACAGCCCAATCAGCCCCAGCATTTT. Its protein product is CASSSGQPNQPQHF.

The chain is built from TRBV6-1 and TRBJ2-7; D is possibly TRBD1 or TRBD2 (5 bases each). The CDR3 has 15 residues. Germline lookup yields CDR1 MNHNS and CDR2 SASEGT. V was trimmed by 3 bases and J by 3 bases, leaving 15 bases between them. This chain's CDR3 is CASSDRGARVYEQYF. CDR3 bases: TGTGCCAGCAGTGATCGGGGCGCTAGGGTCTACGAGCAGTACTTC.